The rows below give T cell receptor beta chains drawn from one sample of a study of shared clonotypes between healthy human individuals. Assay used: immunoSEQ multiplex PCR; TCRdb lists only in-frame clones, some missing. The data hold about 2,100,000 clones, with roughly 91% observed a single time. Sequences were obtained from naive CD8+ T cells from PBMCs. The receptors originated from a young man in good health. Some clones in this sample may be carry-over from other donors' samples. CDR3s include the opening cysteine and the closing phenylalanine or tryptophan. The D gene is left open where the match is weak. Part of the rows lack a size; the others show once, few, many or a class for expanded clones.

CASSLVSGYEQYF,TGTGCCAGCAGCTTAGTTTCCGGATACGAGCAGTACTTC,TRBV7-9,-,TRBJ2-7,-
CAPSYGAAYEQYF,TGTGCCCCCAGTTACGGGGCGGCCTACGAGCAGTACTTC,TRBV5-8,-,TRBJ2-7,once
CSVVLGVATTRDTQYF,TGCAGCGTTGTCCTAGGTGTGGCTACTACGAGGGATACGCAGTATTTT,TRBV29-1,-,TRBJ2-3,-
CASPAWLFLAGPYEQYF,TGTGCCAGCCCAGCTTGGTTATTTCTAGCGGGACCCTACGAGCAGTACTTC,TRBV5-6,TRBD2,TRBJ2-7,-
CASSVPGNTIYF,TGTGCCAGCAGCGTCCCCGGAAACACCATATATTTT,TRBV9,-,TRBJ1-3,-
CASRETGGGLSEAFF,TGTGCCAGCAGGGAAACAGGGGGCGGTCTTTCTGAAGCTTTCTTT,TRBV6-5,TRBD1,TRBJ1-1,-
CASSPGPAYEQYF,TGTGCCAGCAGCCCAGGCCCAGCCTACGAGCAGTACTTC,TRBV7-9,-,TRBJ2-7,-
CASSPAGQDYEQYF,TGTGCCAGCAGCCCGGCGGGACAGGACTACGAGCAGTACTTC,TRBV9,TRBD1,TRBJ2-7,-
CASSLEQGDYNEQFF,TGTGCCAGCAGCCTTGAACAGGGAGATTACAATGAGCAGTTCTTC,TRBV4-2,-,TRBJ2-1,-
CSVLLAGPYTQYF,TGCAGCGTTCTCCTAGCGGGCCCTTATACGCAGTATTTT,TRBV29-1,TRBD2,TRBJ2-3,-
CASSWKGEAFF,TGTGCCAGCAGTTGGAAGGGTGAAGCTTTCTTT,TRBV6-5,-,TRBJ1-1,once
CASTIGQGDTEAFF,TGCGCCAGCACCATAGGACAGGGGGACACTGAAGCTTTCTTT,TRBV4-1,TRBD1,TRBJ1-1,once
CASSLRTSGFSAGELFF,TGTGCCAGCAGCTTACGTACTAGCGGGTTTTCTGCCGGGGAGCTGTTTTTT,TRBV7-8,TRBD2,TRBJ2-2,-
CAAEGDVSYEQYF,TGTGCCGCAGAGGGGGACGTATCCTACGAGCAGTACTTC,TRBV7-9,-,TRBJ2-7,once
CASSFGPSNQPQHF,TGTGCCAGCAGCTTTGGACCTAGCAATCAGCCCCAGCATTTT,TRBV13,-,TRBJ1-5,-
CASSKGQTTYEQYF,TGTGCCAGCAGTAAGGGACAGACTACCTACGAGCAGTACTTC,TRBV2,TRBD1,TRBJ2-7,-
CASSLGGTSGSGYNEQFF,TGCGCCAGCAGCTTGGGAGGGACTAGCGGGAGCGGCTACAATGAGCAGTTCTTC,TRBV5-1,TRBD2,TRBJ2-1,-
CASSEWVPNEAFF,TGTGCCAGCAGTGAATGGGTTCCGAATGAAGCTTTCTTT,TRBV25-1,-,TRBJ1-1,-
CAWSGIRAGYVSSYNEQFF,TGTGCCTGGAGTGGGATACGAGCGGGGTATGTAAGCTCCTACAATGAGCAGTTCTTC,TRBV30,TRBD2,TRBJ2-1,-
CASSPSSGNIYYEQYF,TGTGCCAGCAGTCCATCTAGCGGAAATATATACTACGAGCAGTACTTC,TRBV27,TRBD2,TRBJ2-7,-
CASSSSREVAKNIQYF,TGTGCCAGCAGTTCCTCCCGGGAGGTGGCCAAAAACATTCAGTACTTC,TRBV6-5,TRBD2,TRBJ2-4,-
CAAGTAYEQYF,TGTGCGGCCGGGACAGCCTACGAGCAGTACTTC,TRBV7-6,TRBD1,TRBJ2-7,-
CASSSYDTYNEQFF,TGTGCCAGCAGTTCCTATGACACATACAATGAGCAGTTCTTC,TRBV27,-,TRBJ2-1,-
CASITWDRGTEAFF,TGTGCCAGCATTACCTGGGACAGGGGGACTGAAGCTTTCTTT,TRBV6-5,TRBD1,TRBJ1-1,-
CASSLSPGAYEQYF,TGTGCCAGCAGTTTATCTCCAGGGGCCTACGAGCAGTACTTC,TRBV27,-,TRBJ2-7,-
CASSQEGRVAFF,TGCGCCAGCAGCCAAGAAGGAAGGGTAGCTTTCTTT,TRBV4-1,-,TRBJ1-1,-
CASRRLAGPYEQYF,TGTGCCAGCAGACGACTAGCGGGACCCTACGAGCAGTACTTC,TRBV27,TRBD2,TRBJ2-7,-
CAWKRDFEQYF,TGTGCCTGGAAAAGGGATTTCGAGCAGTACTTC,TRBV30,-,TRBJ2-7,-
CASSEGLAEFNEQFF,TGTGCCAGCAGCGAGGGACTAGCGGAATTCAATGAGCAGTTCTTC,TRBV9,TRBD2,TRBJ2-1,-
CASSLRDSRIQYF,TGTGCCAGCTCACTTAGGGACAGCCGAATTCAGTACTTC,TRBV18,TRBD1,TRBJ2-4,once
CSVDGIQGAIQETQYF,TGCAGCGTTGACGGGATCCAGGGGGCGATTCAAGAGACCCAGTACTTC,TRBV29-1,TRBD1,TRBJ2-5,-
CASSPRTKREEYDGELFF,TGTGCCAGCAGCCCCCGGACTAAGCGGGAGGAGTATGACGGGGAGCTGTTTTTT,TRBV27,TRBD2,TRBJ2-2,-
CASSLVRVSGSSYEQYF,TGTGCCAGCAGTTTAGTAAGGGTTAGCGGAAGCTCCTACGAGCAGTACTTC,TRBV27,-,TRBJ2-7,-
CASSGTGGTDTQYF,TGTGCCTCCTCCGGGACAGGGGGGACAGATACGCAGTATTTT,TRBV30,TRBD1,TRBJ2-3,-
CASSIVLAGGEQFF,TGTGCCAGTAGTATAGTACTAGCGGGAGGTGAGCAGTTCTTC,TRBV19,TRBD2,TRBJ2-1,-
CASSPRDQNTEAFF,TGTGCCAGCAGCCCGCGGGACCAGAACACTGAAGCTTTCTTT,TRBV4-2,-,TRBJ1-1,few
CACRRVSSDTEAFF,TGCGCCTGCCGTCGCGTATCATCGGACACTGAAGCTTTCTTT,TRBV4-3,-,TRBJ1-1,-
CASTLAGFQETQYF,TGTGCCAGCACTCTAGCGGGCTTCCAAGAGACCCAGTACTTC,TRBV28,TRBD2,TRBJ2-5,-
CASSSFARAETQYF,TGTGCCAGCAGCTCGTTCGCTAGGGCCGAGACCCAGTACTTC,TRBV28,-,TRBJ2-5,-
CASSPRDIPNYGYTF,TGTGCCAGCAGCCCCCGGGACATACCTAACTATGGCTACACCTTC,TRBV9,-,TRBJ1-2,-
CASSRGIGIAVTEAFF,TGTGCCAGCAGCAGGGGCATTGGCATAGCGGTAACTGAAGCTTTCTTT,TRBV5-8,-,TRBJ1-1,-
CAWSGLAGGKNTGELFF,TGTGCCTGGAGTGGACTAGCGGGAGGGAAAAACACCGGGGAGCTGTTTTTT,TRBV30,TRBD2,TRBJ2-2,-
CAGQGNYGYTF,TGTGCCGGGCAGGGGAACTATGGCTACACCTTC,TRBV19,-,TRBJ1-2,-
CASTQSDIPSYEQYF,TGTGCCAGCACCCAATCTGACATCCCGTCCTACGAGCAGTACTTC,TRBV7-9,-,TRBJ2-7,-